Listed below are T cell receptor beta chains from one sample, sequenced in a study of control samples from healthy donors and cancer patients. Using immunoSEQ multiplex PCR, the repertoire was profiled, and TCRdb retains in-frame clones only, with some absent. The table records about 270,000 clones, over 75% of them present only once. Sequencing was performed on PBMCs. These receptor sequences come from a woman between 55 and 75 years old with lung cancer. CDR3s include the opening cysteine and the closing phenylalanine or tryptophan.

>TRBJ2-7|TRBV9
CASSASGSGGYYEQYF
>TRBJ1-1|TRBV6-6
CASSSRQGPGTEAFF
>TRBJ2-3|TRBV20-1
CSASPNVGTSAADTQYF
>TRBJ2-4|TRBV4-1
CASSQVGDPNIQYF
>TRBJ1-1|TRBV7-3
CASSLGAGLNTEAFF
>TRBJ2-3|TRBV6-4
CASSEAGTSGGTSTDTQYF
>TRBJ2-4|TRBV9
CASSVEGSLAKNIQYF
>TRBJ1-3|TRBV28
CASSDRTDPGNTIYF
>TRBJ1-2|TRBV7-8
CASSSGTGNYGYTF
>TRBJ1-5|TRBV2
CASSEARGGGNQPQHF
>TRBJ1-6|TRBV7-2
CASSLGSGTNSPLHF
>TRBJ2-1|TRBV7-3
CASSLIPRTHEQFF
>TRBJ1-6|TRBV2
CASSAQEKTPLHF
>TRBJ2-7|TRBV10-1
CASSVLTAGFSYEQYF
>TRBJ1-3|TRBV6-5
CASSTGRGNTIYF
>TRBJ2-5|TRBV5-4
CASSRSGETQYF
>TRBJ2-7|TRBV5-1
CASSPGTGGGREQYF
>TRBJ2-1|TRBV5-1
CASSSDKGQRNEQFF
>TRBJ1-5|TRBV19
CASSRGGGSNQPQHF
>TRBJ1-4|TRBV15
CATSRDRFYNEKLFF
>TRBJ1-1|TRBV6-5
CASTLLGGDTEAFF
>TRBJ1-1|TRBV2
CASSEGDGRGITEAFF
>TRBJ2-4|TRBV3-1/TRBV3-2
CASSQVMGEGKNIQYF
>TRBJ1-2|TRBV6-5
CASSPRPTGSYGYTF
>TRBJ2-7|TRBV4-2
CASSQAGGMGSYEQYF
>TRBJ1-1|TRBV5-1
CASSLTPGQNTEAFF